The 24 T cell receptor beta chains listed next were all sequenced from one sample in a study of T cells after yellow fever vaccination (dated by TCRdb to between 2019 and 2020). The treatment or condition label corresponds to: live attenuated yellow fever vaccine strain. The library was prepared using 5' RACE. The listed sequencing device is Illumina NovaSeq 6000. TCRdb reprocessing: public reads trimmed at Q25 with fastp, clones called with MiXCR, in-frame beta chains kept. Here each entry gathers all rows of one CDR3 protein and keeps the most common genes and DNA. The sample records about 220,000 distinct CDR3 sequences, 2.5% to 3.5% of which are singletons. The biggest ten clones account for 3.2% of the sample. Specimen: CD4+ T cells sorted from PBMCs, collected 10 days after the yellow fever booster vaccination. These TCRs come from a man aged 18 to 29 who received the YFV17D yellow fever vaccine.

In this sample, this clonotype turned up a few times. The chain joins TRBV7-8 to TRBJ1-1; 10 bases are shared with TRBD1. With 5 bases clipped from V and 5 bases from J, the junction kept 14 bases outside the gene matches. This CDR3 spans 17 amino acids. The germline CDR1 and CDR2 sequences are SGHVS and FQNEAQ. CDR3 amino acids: CASSPIGTGAWETEAFF. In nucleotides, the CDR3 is TGTGCCAGCAGCCCGATCGGGACAGGGGCCTGGGAAACTGAAGCTTTCTTT.

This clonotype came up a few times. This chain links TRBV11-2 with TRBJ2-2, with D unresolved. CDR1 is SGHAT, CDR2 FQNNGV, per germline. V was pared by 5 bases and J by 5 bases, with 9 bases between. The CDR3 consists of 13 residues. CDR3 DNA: TGTGCCAGCAGCAATCTGAGGACCGGGGAGCTGTTTTTT. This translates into CASSNLRTGELFF. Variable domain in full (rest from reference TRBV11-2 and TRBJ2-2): EAGVAQSPRYKIIEKRQSVAFWCNPISGHATLYWYQQILGQGPKLLIQFQNNGVVDDSQLPKDRFSAERLKGVDSTLKIQPAKLEDSAVYLCASSNLRTGELFFGEGSRLTVL.

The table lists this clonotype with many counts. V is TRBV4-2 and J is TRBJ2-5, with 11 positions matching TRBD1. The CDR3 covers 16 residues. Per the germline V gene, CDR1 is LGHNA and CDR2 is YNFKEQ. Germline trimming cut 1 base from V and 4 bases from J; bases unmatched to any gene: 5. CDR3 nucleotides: TGTGCCAGCAGCCAAGCAGGACAGGGGGCAAGAGAGACCCAGTACTTC. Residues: CASSQAGQGARETQYF.

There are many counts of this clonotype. The CDR3 spells CASSPLLQGTEAFF. CDR3 coding DNA: TGTGCCAGCAGTCCGCTACTACAGGGTACTGAAGCTTTCTTT. J is TRBJ1-1 and V is TRBV27, with D perhaps matching TRBD1 (6 bases). The CDR3 covers 14 residues. The germline V gene has CDR1 MNHEY and CDR2 SMNVEV (reference sequence). The V and J ends lost 5 bases and 5 bases respectively, with 15 bases between them.

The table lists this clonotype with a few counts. The CDR3: CASSFDSLYNSPLHF. The CDR3 DNA reads as TGCGCCAGCAGCTTCGACAGTCTCTATAATTCACCCCTCCACTTT. This chain joins TRBV5-1 and TRBJ1-6; maybe TRBD1 (5 bases). Germline V gene lookup returns CDR1 SGHRS and CDR2 YFSETQ. V dropped 2 bases and J dropped 3 bases, with 9 bases sitting between them. This CDR3 comprises 15 residues.

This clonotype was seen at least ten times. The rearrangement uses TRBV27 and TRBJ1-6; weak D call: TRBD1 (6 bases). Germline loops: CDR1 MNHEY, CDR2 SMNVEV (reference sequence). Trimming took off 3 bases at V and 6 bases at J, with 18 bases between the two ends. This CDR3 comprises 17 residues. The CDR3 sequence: CASSFSAGDGANSPLHF. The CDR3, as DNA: TGTGCCAGCAGTTTCTCTGCAGGGGACGGAGCTAATTCACCCCTCCACTTT.

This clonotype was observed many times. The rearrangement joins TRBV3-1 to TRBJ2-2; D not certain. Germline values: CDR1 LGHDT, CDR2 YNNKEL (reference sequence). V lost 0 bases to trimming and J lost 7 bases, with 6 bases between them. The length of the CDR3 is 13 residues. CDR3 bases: TGTGCCAGCAGCCAAGAAGGAGTCGGGGAGCTGTTTTTT. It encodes CASSQEGVGELFF. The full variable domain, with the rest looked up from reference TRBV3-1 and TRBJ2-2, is DTAVSQTPKYLVTQMGNDKSIKCEQNLGHDTMYWYKQDSKKFLKIMFSYNNKELIINETVPNRFSPKSPDKAHLNLHINSLELGDSAVYFCASSQEGVGELFFGEGSRLTVL.

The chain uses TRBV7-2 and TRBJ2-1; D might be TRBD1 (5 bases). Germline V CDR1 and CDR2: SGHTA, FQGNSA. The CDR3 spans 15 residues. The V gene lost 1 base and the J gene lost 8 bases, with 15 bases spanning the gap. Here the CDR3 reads CASSLESARAHEQFF. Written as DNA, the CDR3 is TGTGCCAGCAGCTTAGAGTCGGCCAGGGCCCATGAGCAGTTCTTC.

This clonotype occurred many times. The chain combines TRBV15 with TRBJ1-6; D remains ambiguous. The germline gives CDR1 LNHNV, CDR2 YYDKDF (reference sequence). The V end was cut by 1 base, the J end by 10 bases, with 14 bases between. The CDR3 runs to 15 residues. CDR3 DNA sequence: TGTGCCACCAGCAGAGTCGGGGTATTAGGCTCACCCCTCCACTTT. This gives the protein CATSRVGVLGSPLHF.

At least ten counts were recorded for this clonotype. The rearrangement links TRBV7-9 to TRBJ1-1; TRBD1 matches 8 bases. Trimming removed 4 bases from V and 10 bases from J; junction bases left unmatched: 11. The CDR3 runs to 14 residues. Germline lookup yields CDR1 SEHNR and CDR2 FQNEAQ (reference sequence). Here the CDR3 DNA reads TGTGCCAGCAGCTCAACGGAGGCAGGGGGCAGAGCTTTCTTT. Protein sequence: CASSSTEAGGRAFF.

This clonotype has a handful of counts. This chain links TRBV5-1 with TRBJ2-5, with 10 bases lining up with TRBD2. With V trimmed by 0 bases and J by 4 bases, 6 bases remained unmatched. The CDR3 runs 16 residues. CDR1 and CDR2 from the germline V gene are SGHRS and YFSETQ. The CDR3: CASSLASSGGPETQYF. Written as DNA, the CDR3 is TGCGCCAGCAGCTTGGCCTCTAGCGGGGGCCCAGAGACCCAGTACTTC.

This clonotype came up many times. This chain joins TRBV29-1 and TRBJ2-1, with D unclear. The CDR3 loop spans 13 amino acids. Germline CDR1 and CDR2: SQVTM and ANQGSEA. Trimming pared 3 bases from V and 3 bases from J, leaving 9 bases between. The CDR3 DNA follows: TGCAGCGTTGACAGGAACAGCTACAATGAGCAGTTCTTC. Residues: CSVDRNSYNEQFF.

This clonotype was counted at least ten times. CDR3 in amino acids: CASSVTGLRSYEQFF. The CDR3 nucleotides are TGCGCCAGCAGCGTCACGGGACTCCGGAGCTATGAGCAGTTCTTC. This chain connects TRBV5-1 to TRBJ2-1, with D perhaps matching TRBD2 (6 bases). There are 15 residues in the CDR3. CDR1 and CDR2 (germline): SGHRS, YFSETQ. V lost 4 bases, J lost 8 bases, and 19 bases lay in between.

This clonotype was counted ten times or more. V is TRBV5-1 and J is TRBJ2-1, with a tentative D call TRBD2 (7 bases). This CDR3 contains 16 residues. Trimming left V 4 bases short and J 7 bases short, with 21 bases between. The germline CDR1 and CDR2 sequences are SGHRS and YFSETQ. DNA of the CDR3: TGCGCCAGCAGCCCGAGTGAGGGGGGGGCCTGGAATGAGCAGTTCTTC. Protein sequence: CASSPSEGGAWNEQFF.

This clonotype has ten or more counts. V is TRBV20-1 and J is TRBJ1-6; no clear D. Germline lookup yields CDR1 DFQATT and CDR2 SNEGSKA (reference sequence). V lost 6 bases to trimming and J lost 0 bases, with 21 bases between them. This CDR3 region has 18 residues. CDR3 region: CSAPEGEITSSYNSPLHF. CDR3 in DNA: TGCAGTGCCCCAGAGGGAGAAATTACGAGCTCCTATAATTCACCCCTCCACTTT.

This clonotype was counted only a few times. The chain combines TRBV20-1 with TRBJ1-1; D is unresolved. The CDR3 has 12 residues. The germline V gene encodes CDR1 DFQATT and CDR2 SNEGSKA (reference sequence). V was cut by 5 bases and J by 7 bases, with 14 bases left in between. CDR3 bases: TGCAGTGCTGCCCACTACCCCGTTGAAGCTTTCTTT. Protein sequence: CSAAHYPVEAFF.

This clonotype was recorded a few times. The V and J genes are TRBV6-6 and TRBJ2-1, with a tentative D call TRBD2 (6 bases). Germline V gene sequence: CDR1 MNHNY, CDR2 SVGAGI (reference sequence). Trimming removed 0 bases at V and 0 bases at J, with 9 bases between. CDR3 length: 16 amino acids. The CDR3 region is CASSYSEGSSYNEQFF. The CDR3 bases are TGTGCCAGCAGTTACTCGGAGGGGAGCTCCTACAATGAGCAGTTCTTC.

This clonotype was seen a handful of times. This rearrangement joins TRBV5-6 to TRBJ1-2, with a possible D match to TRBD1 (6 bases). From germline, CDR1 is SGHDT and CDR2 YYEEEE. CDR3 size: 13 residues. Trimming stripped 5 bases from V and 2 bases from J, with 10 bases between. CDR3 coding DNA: TGTGCCAGCAGAGGAGGACAGAACTATGGCTACACCTTC. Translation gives CASRGGQNYGYTF.

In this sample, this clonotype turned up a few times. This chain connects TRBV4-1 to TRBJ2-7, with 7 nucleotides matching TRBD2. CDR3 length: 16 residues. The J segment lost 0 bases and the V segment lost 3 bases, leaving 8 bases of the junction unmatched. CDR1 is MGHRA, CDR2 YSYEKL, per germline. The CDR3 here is CASSQPVAGLSYEQYF. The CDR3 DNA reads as TGCGCCAGCAGCCAGCCCGTAGCGGGCCTCTCCTACGAGCAGTACTTC.

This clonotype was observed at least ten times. CDR3 sequence reads: CSAPGQQGQPQHF. The CDR3 nucleotides read TGCAGTGCTCCGGGACAGCAGGGTCAGCCCCAGCATTTT. The chain links TRBV20-1 to TRBJ1-5, with 7 bases lining up with TRBD1. Germline V gives CDR1 DFQATT, CDR2 SNEGSKA (reference sequence). With V trimmed by 5 bases and J by 6 bases, 7 bases remained unmatched. This CDR3 is 13 amino acids long.

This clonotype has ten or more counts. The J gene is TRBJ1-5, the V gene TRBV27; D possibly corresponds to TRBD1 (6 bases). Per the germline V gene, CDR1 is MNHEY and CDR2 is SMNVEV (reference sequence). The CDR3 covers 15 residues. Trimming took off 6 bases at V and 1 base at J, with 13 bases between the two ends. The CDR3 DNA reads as TGTGCCAGCAGAAAAGCGGACAGAAGCAATCAGCCCCAGCATTTT. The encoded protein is CASRKADRSNQPQHF.

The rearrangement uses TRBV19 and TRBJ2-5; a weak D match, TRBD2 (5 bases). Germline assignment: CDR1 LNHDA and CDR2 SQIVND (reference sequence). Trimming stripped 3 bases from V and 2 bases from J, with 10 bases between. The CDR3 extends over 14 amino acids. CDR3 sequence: CASSITGSQETQYF. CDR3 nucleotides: TGTGCCAGTAGTATTACGGGGTCTCAAGAGACCCAGTACTTC.

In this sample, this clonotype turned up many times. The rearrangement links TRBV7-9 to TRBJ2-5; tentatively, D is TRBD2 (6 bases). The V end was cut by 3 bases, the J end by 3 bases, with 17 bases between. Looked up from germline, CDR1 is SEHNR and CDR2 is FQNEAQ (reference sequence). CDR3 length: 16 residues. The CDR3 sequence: CASSLGIWEVEETQYF. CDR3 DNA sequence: TGTGCCAGCAGCTTGGGTATTTGGGAGGTGGAAGAGACCCAGTACTTC.

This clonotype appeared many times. CDR3 protein: CASGREFTDTQYF. In DNA form, the CDR3 reads TGTGCCAGCGGCAGGGAATTCACAGATACGCAGTATTTT. The chain uses TRBV7-9 and TRBJ2-3, with D tentatively TRBD1 (5 bases). The CDR3 runs to 13 residues. Germline V lookup: CDR1 SEHNR, CDR2 FQNEAQ (reference sequence). Between the trimmed V and J ends, which lost 8 bases and 2 bases, there was a span of 11 bases.